Shown below are 24 T cell receptor beta chains from a single sample sequenced in a study of blood T cell repertoires in COVID-19. Libraries were prepared by immunoSEQ multiplex PCR; TCRdb keeps only in-frame clonotypes and omits some of them. The sample lists 15,000 to 20,000 clones; approximately 78% were seen once. Input material: peripheral blood. The receptors here all came from a man aged 55 to 70 with active or convalescent COVID-19.

The chain employs TRBV7-9 and TRBJ1-4; no reliable D call. The length of the CDR3 is 13 residues. The germline CDR1 and CDR2 sequences are SEHNR and FQNEAQ (reference sequence). Between the trimmed V and J ends, which lost 5 bases and 4 bases, there was a span of 8 bases. In DNA, the CDR3 is TGTGCCAGCAGCCTAGAGAGTAATGAAAAACTGTTTTTT. As protein: CASSLESNEKLFF.

This clone has more than one count but fewer than ten. V usage is TRBV12-3 or TRBV12-4 and J usage is TRBJ2-4, with TRBD1 as a possible D gene (5 bases). The CDR3 length is 13 residues. V was trimmed by 5 bases and J by 5 bases, leaving 10 bases between them. This chain's CDR3 is CASSQDTENIQYF. DNA for the CDR3: TGTGCCAGCAGTCAGGACACGGAAAACATTCAGTACTTC.

The rearrangement joins TRBV7-8 to TRBJ2-3, with D unresolved. V was clipped by 5 bases and J by 2 bases, with 5 bases between them. The CDR3 has 12 amino acids. CDR1 and CDR2 (germline): SGHVS, FQNEAQ. As DNA, the CDR3 is TGTGCCAGCAGCCCCTACACAGATACGCAGTATTTT. This gives the protein CASSPYTDTQYF.

A single count supports this clone. This sequence joins TRBV5-1 and TRBJ2-1, with TRBD2 matching over 7 bases. Germline V gene sequence: CDR1 SGHRS, CDR2 YFSETQ. This CDR3 is built from 16 residues. Losses at the gene ends were 0 bases for V and 5 bases for J; bases not matched to a gene: 8. In DNA form, the CDR3 reads TGCGCCAGCAGCTTGGTGGGGGGAGGGACGGACAATGAGCAGTTCTTC. The encoded protein is CASSLVGGGTDNEQFF.

The chain couples TRBV6-1 to TRBJ1-2; D is undetermined. The CDR3 covers 8 residues. V was cut by 3 bases and J by 14 bases, with 4 bases left in between. Germline CDR1 MNHNS, CDR2 SASEGT. The CDR3 bases are TGTGCCAGCAGTGACCAGACCTTC. Protein product: CASSDQTF.

V gene TRBV9 combines with J gene TRBJ2-2; tentatively, D is TRBD1 (7 bases). The CDR3 consists of 17 residues. Germline loops: CDR1 SGDLS, CDR2 YYNGEE. V gave up 3 bases and J gave up 6 bases, with 21 bases separating them. The CDR3 loop reads CASSESPGGLISGELFF. The CDR3, as DNA: TGTGCCAGCAGCGAGAGCCCAGGGGGGCTGATATCCGGGGAGCTGTTTTTT.

The rearrangement uses TRBV2 and TRBJ1-1, with no clear D. The CDR3 sequence is 13 residues long. The germline CDR1 and CDR2 sequences are SNHLY and FYNNEI. Trimming removed 6 bases from V and 3 bases from J, with 11 bases in between. The CDR3 DNA reads TGTGCCAGCAGGGTGCCTTCGGACACTGAAGCTTTCTTT. This codes for CASRVPSDTEAFF.

The chain uses TRBV19 and TRBJ1-6; 7 bases map to TRBD1. The CDR3 runs to 14 residues. CDR1 is LNHDA, CDR2 SQIVND, per germline (reference sequence). After removal of 10 bases from V and 2 bases from J, the junction contained 5 bases not matched to a gene. The CDR3 sequence: CATRQGPYNSPLHF. CDR3 in DNA: TGTGCCACTCGACAGGGACCCTATAATTCACCCCTCCACTTT.

This chain joins TRBV19 and TRBJ2-7; TRBD1 matches 7 bases. This CDR3 comprises 13 residues. With V trimmed by 3 bases and J by 3 bases, 2 bases remained unmatched. CDR1 LNHDA and CDR2 SQIVND come from the germline V gene (reference sequence). CDR3 sequence: CASSIPGGYEQYF. The CDR3 nucleotides read TGTGCCAGTAGTATCCCAGGGGGCTACGAGCAGTACTTC.

The V and J genes are TRBV28 and TRBJ1-6; D call uncertain. This CDR3 is 15 amino acids long. Deletions cut 2 bases from V and 7 bases from J, with 12 bases between. The germline V gene has CDR1 MDHEN and CDR2 SYDVKM. The CDR3 here is CASSLAGEGNSPLHF. The CDR3 nucleotides read TGTGCCAGCAGTTTAGCCGGGGAGGGAAATTCACCCCTCCACTTT.

The rearrangement joins TRBV3-1 (or the pseudogene TRBV3-2) to TRBJ2-5; no definite D call. The V end lost 8 bases, the J end lost 4 bases, and 14 bases lay between the germline ends. Germline V gene data show CDR1 as LGHDT and CDR2 as YNNKEL (reference sequence). The CDR3 has 13 amino acids. CDR3 sequence: CASEQNYRETQYF. In DNA form, the CDR3 reads TGTGCCAGCGAACAAAACTATCGAGAGACCCAGTACTTC.

The chain recombines TRBV7-2 with TRBJ2-1; D is perhaps TRBD2 (6 bases). The CDR3 runs to 13 residues. Trimming stripped 3 bases from V and 6 bases from J, with 9 bases between. Germline CDR1 is SGHTA and CDR2 is FQGNSA. CDR3 in DNA: TGTGCCAGCAGCTTGCGGAGGGTCAATGAGCAGTTCTTC. Its protein product is CASSLRRVNEQFF.

V and J are TRBV6-2 or TRBV6-3 and TRBJ2-3; D perhaps matches TRBD1 (5 bases). Germline CDR1 is MNHEY and CDR2 is SVGEGT. This CDR3 contains 15 residues. Trimming stripped 2 bases from V and 2 bases from J, with 11 bases between. CDR3 amino acids: CASSYPRTPTDTQYF. The CDR3 DNA sequence: TGTGCCAGCAGTTACCCCAGGACACCCACAGATACGCAGTATTTT.

CDR3 sequence (DNA): TGTGCCAGCACCGGTTCGGGGGGGCTTTGGGAGACCCAGTACTTC. It yields the protein CASTGSGGLWETQYF. V is TRBV2 and J is TRBJ2-5; 8 bases are shared with TRBD2. The V gene end was trimmed by 7 bases and the J gene end by 5 bases; junction bases not matched to a gene: 12. Germline CDR1 reads SNHLY; CDR2 reads FYNNEI. The CDR3 loop spans 15 amino acids.

The chain joins TRBV2 to TRBJ1-4, with D hard to call. There are 15 residues in the CDR3. V was trimmed by 8 bases and J by 8 bases, leaving 21 bases between them. The germline gives CDR1 SNHLY, CDR2 FYNNEI. The CDR3 here is CASLPARKGGEKLFF. The CDR3 coding sequence is TGTGCCAGCCTCCCGGCGAGGAAAGGAGGGGAAAAACTGTTTTTT.

The genes are TRBV7-9 and TRBJ1-1, with D perhaps matching TRBD1 (6 bases). The CDR3 loop spans 16 amino acids. Germline V gene data show CDR1 as SEHNR and CDR2 as FQNEAQ (reference sequence). V was shortened by 1 base and J by 2 bases, with 14 bases between the two germline ends. The CDR3: CASSLETGKRNTEAFF. For the CDR3, the DNA is TGTGCCAGCAGCTTAGAAACAGGGAAACGCAACACTGAAGCTTTCTTT.

The chain joins TRBV10-3 to TRBJ1-1; D is uncertain. The length of the CDR3 is 15 residues. V was shortened by 2 bases and J by 4 bases, with 14 bases between the two germline ends. The V gene's germline CDR1 is ENHRY and CDR2 SYGVKD. The CDR3 DNA reads TGTGCCATCAGTGAGCGAGGGAGGGCTGCCACTGAAGCTTTCTTT. Translated: CAISERGRAATEAFF.

The chain joins TRBV6-1 to TRBJ2-7; no clear D. This CDR3 contains 14 residues. V was clipped by 1 base and J by 1 base, with 8 bases between them. Germline V gene lookup returns CDR1 MNHNS and CDR2 SASEGT. The CDR3 DNA reads as TGTGCCAGCAGTGAAGTCGTCAGATCCTACGAGCAGTACTTC. This translates into CASSEVVRSYEQYF.

This clone was observed a handful of times. V usage is TRBV30 and J usage is TRBJ2-2; D gene unclear. The CDR3 spans 14 residues. Between the trimmed V and J ends, which lost 0 bases and 2 bases, there was a span of 7 bases. Germline lookup yields CDR1 GTSNPN and CDR2 SVGIG (reference sequence). CDR3 bases: TGTGCCTGGAGTGTAGTACTTAACACCGGGGAGCTGTTTTTT. It is translated as CAWSVVLNTGELFF.

CDR3 protein: CASSLDGGYNEQFF. The CDR3 DNA reads TGTGCCAGCAGCTTAGACGGGGGATACAATGAGCAGTTCTTC. This chain uses TRBV11-3 with TRBJ2-1; perhaps TRBD2 as D (6 bases). The V gene's germline CDR1 is SGHNT and CDR2 YENEEA. This CDR3 is 14 amino acids long. The ends were cut back, 0 bases at V and 4 bases at J, with 7 bases in the middle.

V usage is TRBV11-3 and J usage is TRBJ2-1; weak D call: TRBD2 (6 bases). Looked up from germline, CDR1 is SGHNT and CDR2 is YENEEA. Trimming shortened V by 5 bases and J by 2 bases, and 13 bases separated the two germline ends. The CDR3 length is 15 residues. DNA for the CDR3: TGTGCCAGCAGCCCTCCTAGCGTCACCTACAATGAGCAGTTCTTC. Translation: CASSPPSVTYNEQFF.

This clone was picked up one time. The chain uses TRBV7-2 and TRBJ1-5; D gene ambiguous. Trimming took 3 bases from V and 2 from J, leaving 5 bases between them. The CDR3 is made up of 13 amino acids. Germline loops: CDR1 SGHTA, CDR2 FQGNSA. The CDR3 region has the DNA TGTGCCAGCAGCTTCGGGGGCAATCAGCCCCAGCATTTT. The encoded protein is CASSFGGNQPQHF.

J is TRBJ2-2 and V is TRBV7-6; a weak D match, TRBD1 (6 bases). This CDR3 spans 16 amino acids. Trimming took off 5 bases at V and 1 base at J, with 14 bases between the two ends. Germline CDR1 SGHVS, CDR2 FNYEAQ. The CDR3 sequence is CASSPGTGWNTGELFF. The DNA of the CDR3 is TGTGCCAGCAGCCCGGGTACAGGGTGGAACACCGGGGAGCTGTTTTTT.

V usage is TRBV5-4 and J usage is TRBJ1-1; possibly TRBD1 for D (5 bases). The V end lost 0 bases, the J end lost 2 bases, and 8 bases lay between the germline ends. This CDR3 region has 14 residues. Germline lookup yields CDR1 SGHNT and CDR2 YYREEE (reference sequence). CDR3 residues: CASSLGGLNTEAFF. DNA for the CDR3: TGTGCCAGCAGCTTGGGGGGCCTTAACACTGAAGCTTTCTTT.